These 31 T cell receptor beta chains were all obtained from the same sample, sequenced in a study of shared clonotypes between healthy human individuals (dated by TCRdb to 2018 to 2021). Library prep was done by the immunoSEQ multiplex PCR assay. Entries here come from immuneACCESS through TCRdb and include only in-frame sequences with V and J called. Some clones fail to appear in such tables; in the studies checked, an unresolved V gene covers under half of the shortfall, and the cause of the remainder is unknown. Present in this sample are about 2,500,000 clones, more than 90% of which were seen just once. Roughly 0.13% of the sample goes to the ten largest clones. The sequencing sample was made of naive CD4+ T cells sorted from blood. This sample's cell subset or site label indicates: CD45RA+ positively selected. The receptors originated from a man between 18 and 29 years old in good health.

V and J are TRBV5-1 and TRBJ2-1; 13 nucleotides line up with TRBD2. Germline CDR1 SGHRS, CDR2 YFSETQ. The CDR3 consists of 17 residues. The junction had 8 bases not matched to a gene; V was cut back by 4 bases and J by 4 bases. The CDR3 is CASSQGLAGTMYNEQFF. CDR3 bases: TGCGCCAGCAGCCAGGGACTAGCGGGGACGATGTACAATGAGCAGTTCTTC.

The chain has TRBV7-9 and TRBJ1-2, with D perhaps TRBD1 (5 bases). The CDR3 spans 14 residues. Trimming left V 1 base short and J 7 bases short, with 13 bases between. From germline, CDR1 is SEHNR and CDR2 FQNEAQ (reference sequence). The CDR3 reads CASSLDRAGPGYTF. The CDR3 bases are TGTGCCAGCAGCTTAGATCGGGCAGGGCCTGGCTACACCTTC.

This rearrangement joins TRBV7-2 to TRBJ1-5; possibly TRBD1 for D (5 bases). The V and J ends lost 5 bases and 6 bases respectively, with 11 bases between them. CDR1 SGHTA and CDR2 FQGNSA come from the germline V gene. There are 13 residues in the CDR3. For the CDR3, the DNA is TGTGCCAGCAGCAATACGGGACTTCAGCCCCAGCATTTT. This codes for CASSNTGLQPQHF.

A word on this clone: The identical CDR3 is also encoded by other nucleotide sequences in the sample. The chain uses TRBV6-1 and TRBJ1-1; D might be TRBD1 (5 bases). Trimming cost V 0 bases and J 4 bases, with 6 bases left between them. This CDR3 contains 13 residues. The germline CDR1 and CDR2 sequences are MNHNS and SASEGT. The CDR3 sequence: CASSEAGGTEAFF. CDR3 bases: TGTGCCAGCAGTGAAGCTGGGGGCACTGAAGCTTTCTTT.

The chain is built from TRBV6-6 and TRBJ1-1; 7 nucleotides line up with TRBD1. Per germline, CDR1 MNHNY and CDR2 SVGAGI (reference sequence). V was clipped by 5 bases and J by 4 bases; unmatched bases: 7. CDR3 size: 14 residues. The DNA of the CDR3 is TGTGCCAGCAGTCAAAAAGACAGGGTCACTGAAGCTTTCTTT. Translated: CASSQKDRVTEAFF.

The chain is built from TRBV11-3 and TRBJ2-3; D is possibly TRBD1 or TRBD2 (5 bases each). There are 15 residues in the CDR3. The V end was cut by 2 bases, the J end by 1 base, with 10 bases between. CDR1 and CDR2 from the germline V gene are SGHNT and YENEEA. The CDR3 reads CASSLQGEGTDTQYF. For the CDR3, the DNA is TGTGCCAGCAGCTTACAGGGAGAGGGCACAGATACGCAGTATTTT.

V gene TRBV6-1 combines with J gene TRBJ2-7; D might be TRBD2 (5 bases). The ends were cut back, 7 bases at V and 2 bases at J, with 12 bases in the middle. Germline V gene lookup returns CDR1 MNHNS and CDR2 SASEGT. This CDR3 comprises 13 residues. CDR3 bases: TGTGCCAGCATCCCTTCGAGGGCCTACGAGCAGTACTTC. It codes for CASIPSRAYEQYF.

The V call is TRBV4-3, the J call TRBJ2-2; the D gene is possibly TRBD2 (6 bases). Looked up from germline, CDR1 is LGHNA and CDR2 is YSLEER. The CDR3 is 15 amino acids. V was clipped by 3 bases and J by 0 bases, with 8 bases between them. CDR3 in amino acids: CASSQGDSNTGELFF. DNA of the CDR3: TGCGCCAGCAGCCAGGGGGACTCGAACACCGGGGAGCTGTTTTTT.

The chain links TRBV28 to TRBJ1-5; 7 nucleotides match TRBD1. The CDR3 runs to 17 residues. Per the germline V gene, CDR1 is MDHEN and CDR2 is SYDVKM. J was trimmed by 4 bases and V by 5 bases; bases with no gene match: 14. This chain's CDR3 is CASSPPVFARGNQPQHF. For the CDR3, the DNA is TGTGCCAGCAGTCCCCCTGTTTTTGCCAGGGGGAATCAGCCCCAGCATTTT.

CDR3 nucleotides: TGTGCCAGCAGTGCAGTACCGGGACAACGGGATGAAAAACTGTTTTTT. It specifies CASSAVPGQRDEKLFF. This chain joins TRBV25-1 and TRBJ1-4; D is possibly TRBD1 (6 bases). The germline CDR1 and CDR2 sequences are MGHDK and SYGVNS. This CDR3 comprises 16 residues. Trimming stripped 4 bases from V and 6 bases from J, with 18 bases between.

V usage is TRBV10-3 and J usage is TRBJ2-3; no definite D call. The CDR3 spans 12 residues. Trimming cost V 2 bases and J 6 bases, with 6 bases left between them. In germline, CDR1 is ENHRY, CDR2 SYGVKD. The CDR3 reads CAISEARDTQYF. The CDR3 region has the DNA TGTGCCATCAGTGAGGCCCGTGATACGCAGTATTTT.

V and J are TRBV30 and TRBJ2-1, with 7 bases identical to TRBD2. There are 15 residues in the CDR3. Unmatched junction bases numbered 7, after V lost 0 bases and J lost 5 bases. CDR1 and CDR2 from the germline V gene are GTSNPN and SVGIG (reference sequence). The CDR3 spells CAWSVGSGLNNEQFF. The CDR3, as DNA: TGTGCCTGGAGTGTAGGTAGCGGGCTAAACAATGAGCAGTTCTTC.

The V and J genes are TRBV30 and TRBJ2-7; 14 bases line up with TRBD2. The germline V gene encodes CDR1 GTSNPN and CDR2 SVGIG (reference sequence). This CDR3 is built from 15 residues. The V segment lost 3 bases and the J segment 3 bases; nucleotides outside the gene matches: 4. Here the CDR3 reads CAWRGGLAGGYEQYF. CDR3 DNA sequence: TGTGCCTGGAGGGGCGGACTAGCGGGAGGCTACGAGCAGTACTTC.

This chain links TRBV11-2 with TRBJ1-2, with no clear D. The germline V gene encodes CDR1 SGHAT and CDR2 FQNNGV. The CDR3 has 15 residues. The V end lost 5 bases, the J end lost 3 bases, and 16 bases lay between the germline ends. CDR3 DNA sequence: TGTGCCAGCAGCCCCCGGTACGGTCACGACTATGGCTACACCTTC. Amino acid sequence: CASSPRYGHDYGYTF.

The genes are TRBV18 and TRBJ2-7, with a possible D match to TRBD2 (6 bases). V was pared by 3 bases and J by 3 bases, with 12 bases between. Germline CDR1 reads KGHSH; CDR2 reads LQKENI. The CDR3 extends over 14 amino acids. The CDR3 sequence is CASSPIGGDYEQYF. As DNA, the CDR3 is TGTGCCAGCTCACCTATCGGGGGAGACTACGAGCAGTACTTC.

Written as DNA, the CDR3 is TGTGCCAGCAGCTTTTTCCAGGGGGCGGATACGCAGTATTTT. Translation: CASSFFQGADTQYF. This sequence joins TRBV11-2 and TRBJ2-3; 8 bases line up with TRBD1. This CDR3 comprises 14 residues. V shed 3 bases, J shed 6 bases, and the junction held 5 bases outside the gene matches. Germline V lookup: CDR1 SGHAT, CDR2 FQNNGV.

The J gene is TRBJ2-1, the V gene TRBV6-4; D is ambiguous. This CDR3 has 13 amino acids. V lost 8 bases to trimming and J lost 6 bases, with 14 bases between them. CDR1 and CDR2 from the germline V gene are MRHNA and SNTAGT. Written as DNA, the CDR3 is TGTGCCAGCGCGACGGGTTACGGCAATGAGCAGTTCTTC. Protein: CASATGYGNEQFF.

The chain recombines TRBV7-9 with TRBJ2-3; 7 nucleotides line up with TRBD1. There are 14 residues in the CDR3. Germline V gene data show CDR1 as SEHNR and CDR2 as FQNEAQ (reference sequence). J gave up 6 bases and V 5 bases, and 8 bases lay outside the gene matches. The CDR3 nucleotides are TGTGCCAGCAGCCTCGGACAGGCTGGGGATACGCAGTATTTT. It codes for CASSLGQAGDTQYF.

The chain couples TRBV28 to TRBJ1-6, with D perhaps matching TRBD1 (5 bases). The CDR3 totals 14 residues. Germline V lookup: CDR1 MDHEN, CDR2 SYDVKM. The V gene lost 6 bases and the J gene lost 7 bases, with 13 bases spanning the gap. The CDR3 DNA reads TGTGCCAGCAGGTTGGACGGACAAAATTCACCCCTCCACTTT. It specifies CASRLDGQNSPLHF.

V usage is TRBV7-8 and J usage is TRBJ1-5, with D tentatively TRBD1 (5 bases). The CDR3 runs 16 residues. V was clipped by 5 bases and J by 7 bases, with 21 bases between them. Germline CDR1 SGHVS, CDR2 FQNEAQ. This CDR3 is CASSPQGGQSGQPQHF. CDR3 nucleotides: TGTGCCAGCAGCCCCCAGGGCGGGCAATCAGGACAGCCCCAGCATTTT.

This sequence joins TRBV2 and TRBJ1-4, with TRBD1 as a possible D gene (6 bases). Trimming left V 6 bases short and J 0 bases short, with 11 bases between. Per the germline V gene, CDR1 is SNHLY and CDR2 is FYNNEI. CDR3 size: 15 residues. This CDR3 is CASRGGWATNEKLFF. Here the CDR3 DNA reads TGTGCCAGCAGAGGGGGGTGGGCAACTAATGAAAAACTGTTTTTT.

J is TRBJ2-7 and V is TRBV21-1; the DNA was not used to check the table's D call, TRBD1. TRBV21-1 is designated a pseudogene. The CDR3 runs to 20 residues. The CDR3 protein is CASSKGQGLGAPPPYYEQYF. CDR3 nucleotides: TGTGCCAGCAGCAAAGGACAGGGGCTGGGAGCCCCTCCCCCATACTACGAGCAGTACTTC.

The chain links TRBV1 to TRBJ2-3; TRBD2 is the table's D call and was not checked against the DNA. TRBV1 is a pseudogene segment. The CDR3 has 23 amino acids. The CDR3: CTSTSDRVLGLAETQRNTDTQYF. The CDR3 DNA follows: TGCACCAGCACCTCCGATAGAGTCTTGGGGCTAGCGGAAACACAGCGAAACACAGATACGCAGTATTTT.

CDR3 coding DNA: TGTGCCAGCAGCACCGCAGGGGTTATGGACACTGAAGCTTTCTTT. It specifies CASSTAGVMDTEAFF. The chain joins TRBV5-4 to TRBJ1-1; D may be TRBD1 (6 bases). The CDR3 runs 15 residues. CDR1 SGHNT and CDR2 YYREEE come from the germline V gene (reference sequence). V was shortened by 4 bases and J by 3 bases, with 16 bases between the two germline ends. Combining the CDR3 with reference TRBV5-4 and TRBJ1-1 gives the whole variable domain ETGVTQSPTHLIKTRGQQVTLRCSSQSGHNTVSWYQQALGQGPQFIFQYYREEENGRGNFPPRFSGLQFPNYSSELNVNALELDDSALYLCASSTAGVMDTEAFFGQGTRLTVV.

The chain links TRBV14 to TRBJ2-7, with TRBD1 matching 7 bases. The CDR3 totals 12 residues. V shed 8 bases and J 9 bases; nucleotides not matched to a gene: 10. Germline CDR1 and CDR2: SGHDN and FVKESK. CDR3 residues: CASSPQGIGQYF. Written as DNA, the CDR3 is TGTGCCAGCTCACCACAGGGGATTGGGCAGTACTTC.

The chain couples TRBV10-1 to TRBJ1-5; no reliable D call. Trimming took 0 bases from V and 4 from J, leaving 4 bases between them. This CDR3 region has 13 residues. Per germline, CDR1 WNHNN and CDR2 SYGVQD (reference sequence). The CDR3 DNA follows: TGCGCCAGCAGTGAGTCTCCTAATCAGCCCCAGCATTTT. It encodes CASSESPNQPQHF.

The rearrangement joins TRBV6-5 to TRBJ2-5, with D possibly being TRBD1 or TRBD2 (5 bases each). From germline, CDR1 is MNHEY and CDR2 SVGAGI. The CDR3 is 14 residues long. With 1 base removed from V and 4 bases from J, the gap between germline ends came to 10 bases. In DNA form, the CDR3 reads TGTGCCAGCAGTTACTGGGGACCCGGAGAGACCCAGTACTTC. Amino acids: CASSYWGPGETQYF.

The rearrangement joins TRBV28 to TRBJ1-5; 7 bases are a match to TRBD1. This CDR3 has 15 amino acids. V lost 2 bases and J lost 6; bases outside the gene matches: 7. Germline loops: CDR1 MDHEN, CDR2 SYDVKM. DNA of the CDR3: TGTGCCAGCAGTTTAACCCCGACAGGGACTCAGCCCCAGCATTTT. This sequence encodes CASSLTPTGTQPQHF.

The rearrangement uses TRBV28 and TRBJ2-1; 7 nucleotides match TRBD1. This CDR3 contains 15 residues. Trimming at V came to 5 bases and at J to 8 bases, leaving 12 bases not matched to a gene. The germline V gene has CDR1 MDHEN and CDR2 SYDVKM. CDR3 bases: TGTGCCAGCAGTCCTCATATGACAGGGATCGATGAGCAGTTCTTC. Amino acids: CASSPHMTGIDEQFF.

This sequence joins TRBV27 and TRBJ1-6, with 7 bases aligning to TRBD1. The CDR3 extends over 15 amino acids. V dropped 5 bases and J dropped 7; count of bases not matched to a gene: 8. Germline CDR1 reads MNHEY; CDR2 reads SMNVEV (reference sequence). CDR3 in amino acids: CASSPSRTGNSPLHF. In nucleotides, the CDR3 is TGTGCCAGCAGTCCCTCCCGGACAGGCAATTCACCCCTCCACTTT.

The chain joins TRBV2 to TRBJ2-2; D is possibly TRBD1 (5 bases). Germline CDR1 and CDR2: SNHLY and FYNNEI. Trimming pared 1 base from V and 5 bases from J, leaving 8 bases between. The CDR3 totals 14 residues. In DNA form, the CDR3 reads TGTGCCAGCAGTGAAGGGACATTTACCGGGGAGCTGTTTTTT. It codes for CASSEGTFTGELFF. Combining the CDR3 with reference TRBV2 and TRBJ2-2 gives the whole variable domain EPEVTQTPSHQVTQMGQEVILRCVPISNHLYFYWYRQILGQKVEFLVSFYNNEISEKSEIFDDQFSVERPDGSNFTLKIRSTKLEDSAMYFCASSEGTFTGELFFGEGSRLTVL.